The 17 T cell receptor beta chains reported below all come from one sample, sequenced in a study of T-cell memory formation after mild COVID-19. Each CDR3 protein is one row after TCRdb ran MiXCR on the 5' RACE reads. The sample carries 150,000 to 200,000 distinct CDR3 sequences, roughly 16% recorded once. Material for sequencing was PBMCs or a T cell subset sorted from them (not recorded which). These receptor sequences come from an adult woman who had mild COVID-19 (a few samples of this study predate the infection). Cell type and time point are not known.

Details on this clonotype: A much larger clone differs by one base, so this may be a read error. The chain employs TRBV18 and TRBJ2-5; D gene uncertain. The length of the CDR3 is 13 residues. V gave up 4 bases and J gave up 2 bases, with 8 bases separating them. Germline loops: CDR1 KGHSH, CDR2 LQKENI. The CDR3 DNA is TGTGCCAGCTCACGGACGGAACAAGAGACCCAGTACTTC. It specifies CASSRTEQETQYF. The entire variable domain, with the rest obtained from reference TRBV18 and TRBJ2-5, is as follows: NAGVMQNPRHLVRRRGQEARLRCSPMKGHSHVYWYRQLPEEGLKFMVYLQKENIIDESGMPKERFSAEFPKEGPSILRIQQVVRGDSAAYFCASSRTEQETQYFGPGTRLLVL.

The gene calls are TRBV4-2 and TRBJ2-3; 14 bases are a match to TRBD2. This CDR3 contains 18 residues. Germline assignment: CDR1 LGHNA and CDR2 YNFKEQ. After removal of 4 bases from V and 0 bases from J, the junction contained 6 bases not matched to a gene. CDR3: CASSPGLAGGDSTDTQYF. CDR3 DNA sequence: TGTGCCAGCAGCCCCGGACTAGCGGGGGGCGACAGCACAGATACGCAGTATTTT.

The chain carries TRBV27 and TRBJ2-7; TRBD1 might be the D (7 bases). The V end lost 2 bases, the J end lost 7 bases, and 24 bases lay between the germline ends. The CDR3 contains 17 residues. The germline V gene has CDR1 MNHEY and CDR2 SMNVEV (reference sequence). In DNA, the CDR3 is TGTGCCAGCAGTTTAGGTTCACCTAACAGGGGAGGTGGGGAGCAGTACTTC. Its protein product is CASSLGSPNRGGGEQYF.

The chain couples TRBV7-2 to TRBJ2-7, with no clear D. Per germline, CDR1 SGHTA and CDR2 FQGNSA. Trimming stripped 0 bases from V and 0 bases from J, with 6 bases between. The CDR3 runs 14 residues. CDR3 sequence (DNA): TGTGCCAGCAGCTTAGCTCTGAGCTCCTACGAGCAGTACTTC. This codes for CASSLALSSYEQYF.

The genes are TRBV11-1 and TRBJ2-7; maybe TRBD1 (6 bases). This CDR3 spans 14 amino acids. Germline V gives CDR1 SGHAT, CDR2 FQDESV (reference sequence). Trimming pared 5 bases from V and 0 bases from J, leaving 11 bases between. Here the CDR3 DNA reads TGTGCCAGCAGCATTGGGGGCTACTCCTACGAGCAGTACTTC. Amino acids: CASSIGGYSYEQYF.

The table lists this clonotype with many counts. The gene calls are TRBV7-2 and TRBJ2-5, with D possibly matching TRBD2 (6 bases). Germline-derived CDR1 and CDR2 are SGHTA and FQGNSA. The germline V and J ends were trimmed by 6 bases and 5 bases, with 13 bases remaining between them. The CDR3 runs 13 residues. The CDR3 protein is CASSPGGGETQYF. The CDR3 DNA sequence: TGTGCCAGCAGTCCCGGTGGAGGGGAGACCCAGTACTTC.

The gene calls are TRBV7-2 and TRBJ2-6; a weak D match, TRBD2 (6 bases). The CDR3 loop spans 16 amino acids. Germline CDR1 and CDR2: SGHTA and FQGNSA. Trimming took off 7 bases at V and 4 bases at J, with 17 bases between the two ends. CDR3 protein: CASMVEGTAGANVLTF. The CDR3 nucleotides read TGTGCCAGCATGGTGGAGGGAACGGCCGGGGCCAACGTCCTGACTTTC.

This clonotype was observed a few times. The rearrangement uses TRBV7-6 and TRBJ2-1; D is undetermined. CDR3 length: 17 amino acids. Germline values: CDR1 SGHVS, CDR2 FNYEAQ. Trimming took 1 base from V and 0 from J, leaving 13 bases between them. CDR3 region: CASSLGFTIPSYNEQFF. CDR3 DNA: TGTGCCAGCAGCTTAGGGTTTACGATCCCCTCCTACAATGAGCAGTTCTTC. Full variable domain (outside the CDR3, taken from reference TRBV7-6 and TRBJ2-1): GAGVSQSPRYKVTKRGQDVALRCDPISGHVSLYWYRQALGQGPEFLTYFNYEAQQDKSGLPNDRFSAERPEGSISTLTIQRTEQRDSAMYRCASSLGFTIPSYNEQFFGPGTRLTVL.

V usage is TRBV24-1 and J usage is TRBJ2-1; TRBD2 matches at 7 bases. V dropped 1 base and J dropped 3; count of bases not matched to a gene: 2. The CDR3 extends over 15 amino acids. CDR1 and CDR2 (germline): KGHDR, SFDVKD. The CDR3 reads CATSDLPSGYNEQFF. Written as DNA, the CDR3 is TGTGCCACCAGTGATTTACCTAGCGGCTACAATGAGCAGTTCTTC.

This clonotype was observed a few times. This chain links TRBV6-2 or TRBV6-3 with TRBJ1-1; D call uncertain. Germline V gives CDR1 MNHEY, CDR2 SVGEGT. V gave up 0 bases and J gave up 2 bases, with 16 bases separating them. This CDR3 region has 17 residues. The CDR3 spells CASSYSLADLVNTEAFF. The CDR3, as DNA: TGTGCCAGCAGTTACTCTCTGGCGGATCTCGTCAACACTGAAGCTTTCTTT.

The V and J genes are TRBV7-3 and TRBJ2-1, with 7 bases aligning to TRBD2. The CDR3 is made up of 17 amino acids. The germline gives CDR1 SGHTA, CDR2 FQGTGA. The V segment lost 5 bases and the J segment 3 bases; nucleotides outside the gene matches: 13. The CDR3 DNA reads as TGTGCCAGCAGCCCCTCTGGGGGGGGGTTAGTCTACAATGAGCAGTTCTTC. Translation gives CASSPSGGGLVYNEQFF.

This clonotype was counted only a few times. A read error may produce the germline difference seen at one junction end. CDR3 residues: CASSLAGGANYGYTF. The CDR3 region has the DNA TGTGCCAGCAGCCTAGCCGGGGGAGCGAACTATGGCTACACCTTC. This chain connects TRBV7-9 to TRBJ1-2, with TRBD1 as a possible D gene (5 bases). CDR1 is SEHNR and CDR2 is FQNEAQ in the germline V gene (reference sequence). CDR3 length equals 15 residues.

This clonotype has ten or more counts. The rearrangement uses TRBV5-1 and TRBJ2-5; tentative D call: TRBD1 (5 bases). Trimming shortened V by 3 bases and J by 3 bases, and 18 bases separated the two germline ends. Germline CDR1 SGHRS, CDR2 YFSETQ. The CDR3 totals 16 residues. CDR3 amino acids: CASSSRQIGAEETQYF. As DNA, the CDR3 is TGCGCCAGCAGCTCGAGACAGATAGGGGCCGAAGAGACCCAGTACTTC.

This chain links TRBV7-2 with TRBJ2-5; perhaps TRBD1 as D (5 bases). The ends were cut back, 3 bases at V and 5 bases at J, with 16 bases in the middle. The CDR3 is 15 amino acids. The germline gives CDR1 SGHTA, CDR2 FQGNSA. The CDR3 region is CASSFDSSRSETQYF. For the CDR3, the DNA is TGTGCCAGCAGCTTTGACAGCTCGAGAAGCGAGACCCAGTACTTC.

The chain carries TRBV7-9 and TRBJ1-4; D is unresolved. Germline V lookup: CDR1 SEHNR, CDR2 FQNEAQ (reference sequence). Trimming took off 1 base at V and 8 bases at J, with 11 bases between the two ends. The CDR3 extends over 14 amino acids. In DNA, the CDR3 is TGTGCCAGCAGCTTAGGGGTAGGGCACGAAAAACTGTTTTTT. Translation: CASSLGVGHEKLFF.

A few counts support this clonotype. The CDR3 here is CASSWGLAGPYEQYF. The CDR3 nucleotides read TGTGCCAGCAGTTGGGGACTAGCGGGGCCCTACGAGCAGTACTTC. The chain carries TRBV12-3 or TRBV12-4 and TRBJ2-7; TRBD2 matches 13 bases. The CDR3 spans 15 residues. The J segment lost 2 bases and the V segment lost 4 bases, leaving 2 bases of the junction unmatched.

This clonotype was counted between two and nine times. The chain employs TRBV19 and TRBJ2-3, with D tentatively TRBD1 (5 bases). With 4 bases removed from V and 1 base from J, the gap between germline ends came to 12 bases. The CDR3 length is 15 residues. Per germline, CDR1 LNHDA and CDR2 SQIVND (reference sequence). CDR3 loop: CASSKRQRGTDTQYF. The CDR3, as DNA: TGTGCCAGTAGTAAAAGACAGCGAGGCACAGATACGCAGTATTTT.